The clone carrying this TCR beta chain showed up many times. Its antigen is as yet unknown. This entry is derived from a study of T cell repertoires in cytomegalovirus infection. One entry per CDR3 protein results from TCRdb running MiXCR on the reads. Counted here are under 120,000 distinct CDR3 sequences, roughly 40% occurring once; the ten biggest clones make up just under 75%. This CDR3 region has 15 residues. The V gene lost 6 bases and the J gene lost 5 bases, with 16 bases spanning the gap. In germline, CDR1 is LGHDT, CDR2 YNNKEL (reference sequence). V usage is TRBV3-1 and J usage is TRBJ2-2, with D perhaps given as TRBD1 or TRBD2 (5 bases each). The sequence was obtained from a human donor in good health (CMV status not recorded). Some clones in this sample may be carry-over from other donors' samples. The specimen comprised CD8+ T cells from cultured PBMCs, sampled from culture after CMV antigen stimulation. The CDR3 DNA is TGTGCCAGCAGTCACAGGCCCCCGGGGACCGGGGAGCTGTTTTTT. It yields the protein CASSHRPPGTGELFF.